This passage covers 22 T cell receptor beta chains from one sample sequenced in a study of identical twins. One entry per CDR3 protein, called by TCRdb with MiXCR from the 5' RACE reads. The sample has a few hundred thousand distinct CDR3 sequences; under 20% are singletons. Sequences were obtained from naive T cells sorted from blood. All receptors derive from a man over 45 in good health.

This clonotype came up many times. V is TRBV2 and J is TRBJ2-3, with TRBD2 matching 7 bases. V lost 7 bases and J lost 2; bases outside the gene matches: 6. Germline lookup yields CDR1 SNHLY and CDR2 FYNNEI. The CDR3 spans 14 residues. CDR3 region: CASKAGALTDTQYF. Here the CDR3 DNA reads TGTGCCAGCAAGGCGGGAGCCCTCACAGATACGCAGTATTTT.

This clonotype was seen a few times. The chain couples TRBV5-1 to TRBJ2-1; 7 bases map to TRBD2. Trimming took 4 bases from V and 5 from J; bases not matched to a gene: 6. The germline CDR1 and CDR2 sequences are SGHRS and YFSETQ. The CDR3 totals 14 residues. The CDR3 spells CASSASGADNEQFF. DNA of the CDR3: TGCGCCAGCAGCGCTAGCGGAGCAGACAATGAGCAGTTCTTC.

The chain carries TRBV18 and TRBJ2-5; TRBD2 might be the D (5 bases). This CDR3 is built from 15 residues. The V gene's germline CDR1 is KGHSH and CDR2 LQKENI. V was shortened by 2 bases and J by 3 bases, with 13 bases between the two germline ends. The CDR3 here is CASSPIQTGKETQYF. The CDR3 nucleotides read TGTGCCAGCTCACCAATTCAAACGGGGAAAGAGACCCAGTACTTC.

This clonotype was seen a handful of times. The genes are TRBV5-6 and TRBJ2-7; D call uncertain. The CDR3 runs to 14 residues. Trimming left V 0 bases short and J 6 bases short, with 13 bases between. Germline values: CDR1 SGHDT, CDR2 YYEEEE. CDR3 in amino acids: CASSLASPTFEQYF. CDR3 nucleotide sequence: TGTGCCAGCAGCTTGGCCTCCCCGACCTTCGAGCAGTACTTC.

This rearrangement joins TRBV7-6 to TRBJ2-1; weak D call: TRBD2 (5 bases). The CDR3 spans 16 residues. In germline, CDR1 is SGHVS, CDR2 FNYEAQ. V dropped 4 bases and J dropped 4 bases, with 17 bases sitting between them. The CDR3 DNA reads TGTGCCAGCAGCTCCTCCACCCGGGGATTATACAATGAGCAGTTCTTC. This sequence encodes CASSSSTRGLYNEQFF.

There are a few counts of this clonotype. The V gene is TRBV6-5, the J gene TRBJ1-6; the D gene is possibly TRBD1 (6 bases). Trimming stripped 0 bases from V and 8 bases from J, with 8 bases between. Germline assignment: CDR1 MNHEY and CDR2 SVGAGI. There are 14 residues in the CDR3. CDR3 sequence reads: CASSYSNRDSPLHF. The CDR3 DNA reads TGTGCCAGCAGTTACTCCAACAGGGATTCACCCCTCCACTTT.

This clonotype was seen a handful of times. The chain recombines TRBV6-2 or TRBV6-3 with TRBJ2-5, with TRBD2 matching over 10 bases. Germline values: CDR1 MNHEY, CDR2 SVGEGT. CDR3 length: 21 residues. V lost 5 bases and J lost 3; bases outside the gene matches: 24. CDR3 region: CASSPSREIAGGRGLEETQYF. CDR3 in DNA: TGTGCCAGCAGTCCCTCGAGGGAGATAGCGGGAGGACGTGGTTTGGAAGAGACCCAGTACTTC.

The table lists this clonotype with a few counts. The V gene is TRBV2, the J gene TRBJ1-2; weak D call: TRBD1 (5 bases). The CDR3 is made up of 14 amino acids. CDR1 and CDR2 (germline): SNHLY, FYNNEI. Deletions cut 5 bases from V and 1 base from J, with 11 bases between. The CDR3 loop is CASSSDGGNYGYTF. CDR3 nucleotide sequence: TGTGCCAGCAGTTCTGATGGGGGTAACTATGGCTACACCTTC.

This clonotype was picked up a small number of times. The DNA for the CDR3 is TGTGCCAGCAGTGGATCTAGCGGGAGTTACAATGAGCAGTTCTTC. Encoded protein: CASSGSSGSYNEQFF. The chain links TRBV6-2 or TRBV6-3 to TRBJ2-1, with 10 bases that match TRBD2. This CDR3 comprises 15 residues. Germline V gene data show CDR1 as MNHEY and CDR2 as SVGEGT. The V segment lost 5 bases and the J segment 4 bases; nucleotides outside the gene matches: 5.

A few counts support this clonotype. The chain recombines TRBV11-2 with TRBJ2-5; D remains unclear. Germline-derived CDR1 and CDR2 are SGHAT and FQNNGV. The CDR3 contains 15 residues. Trimming pared 2 bases from V and 2 bases from J, leaving 12 bases between. The CDR3 reads CASSLNWGQQETQYF. The CDR3 region has the DNA TGTGCCAGCAGCTTAAACTGGGGTCAACAAGAGACCCAGTACTTC.

This clonotype was seen a few times. V is TRBV4-1 and J is TRBJ2-3, with a possible D match to TRBD1 (5 bases). This CDR3 comprises 15 residues. Germline V gene lookup returns CDR1 MGHRA and CDR2 YSYEKL. V was trimmed by 3 bases and J by 0 bases, leaving 10 bases between them. In DNA form, the CDR3 reads TGCGCCAGCAGCCACTCAGGGCACAGCACAGATACGCAGTATTTT. Residues: CASSHSGHSTDTQYF.

The CDR3 spells CSARDRRPTDTQYF. Written as DNA, the CDR3 is TGCAGTGCTAGAGATCGGCGGCCCACAGATACGCAGTATTTT. This chain connects TRBV20-1 to TRBJ2-3, with unresolved D. V lost 0 bases, J lost 2 bases, and 9 bases lay in between. Germline-derived CDR1 and CDR2 are DFQATT and SNEGSKA (reference sequence). The CDR3 is made up of 14 amino acids.

This sequence joins TRBV10-3 and TRBJ2-5; 9 nucleotides agree with TRBD2. Germline trimming cut 1 base from V and 4 bases from J; bases unmatched to any gene: 1. The CDR3 is 14 amino acids. Germline CDR1 ENHRY, CDR2 SYGVKD. In DNA form, the CDR3 reads TGTGCCATCAGTGAGTTACTAGCGGGAGAGACCCAGTACTTC. It yields the protein CAISELLAGETQYF.

The V gene is TRBV10-3, the J gene TRBJ1-2, with 11 bases matching TRBD1. Germline loops: CDR1 ENHRY, CDR2 SYGVKD. The CDR3 covers 15 residues. Trimming removed 5 bases from V and 3 bases from J; junction bases left unmatched: 5. CDR3 loop: CAISRTGGADYGYTF. CDR3 nucleotides: TGTGCCATCAGTCGGACAGGGGGCGCAGACTATGGCTACACCTTC.

DNA for the CDR3: TGTGCCAGCAGGGCTGGAAACAATGAGCAGTTCTTC. Its protein product is CASRAGNNEQFF. The J gene is TRBJ2-1, the V gene TRBV25-1, with D unclear. The germline gives CDR1 MGHDK, CDR2 SYGVNS. V dropped 6 bases and J dropped 5 bases, with 8 bases sitting between them. The CDR3 is 12 residues long.

This chain uses TRBV7-8 with TRBJ2-7; 9 bases match TRBD1. CDR3 size: 16 residues. J gave up 4 bases and V 5 bases, and 12 bases lay outside the gene matches. CDR1 is SGHVS, CDR2 FQNEAQ, per germline. The CDR3 coding sequence is TGTGCCAGCAGCCCCAGACGCGGGACAGGGAAATACGAGCAGTACTTC. Its translation is CASSPRRGTGKYEQYF.

This clonotype has a count of ten or more. This chain connects TRBV6-5 to TRBJ2-5; D may be TRBD2 (6 bases). The germline gives CDR1 MNHEY, CDR2 SVGAGI. The germline V and J ends were trimmed by 2 bases and 5 bases, with 15 bases remaining between them. The CDR3 is 15 amino acids. CDR3 sequence: CASSYRRDRLETQYF. In DNA form, the CDR3 reads TGTGCCAGCAGTTACCGGCGGGATCGGTTGGAGACCCAGTACTTC.

The chain recombines TRBV7-9 with TRBJ2-1, with 10 bases identical to TRBD2. Trimming cost V 9 bases and J 8 bases; bases outside gene matches: 10. The germline V gene has CDR1 SEHNR and CDR2 FQNEAQ (reference sequence). The length of the CDR3 is 14 residues. The DNA of the CDR3 is TGTGCCAGTACCGGGGTAGCGGGAGGTTATGAGCAGTTCTTC. Translation: CASTGVAGGYEQFF.

This clonotype occurred many times. V and J are TRBV29-1 and TRBJ2-1; 9 positions agree with TRBD2. The length of the CDR3 is 16 residues. After removal of 0 bases from V and 1 base from J, the junction contained 4 bases not matched to a gene. The germline V gene has CDR1 SQVTM and CDR2 ANQGSEA. The CDR3 DNA reads TGCAGCGTTGAAGATACTAGCGGGTTTTCCTACAATGAGCAGTTCTTC. Protein: CSVEDTSGFSYNEQFF.

This clonotype was recorded only once. This chain links TRBV12-3 or TRBV12-4 with TRBJ2-2, with D unclear. The length of the CDR3 is 14 residues. V lost 3 bases and J 4 bases, leaving 9 bases between the germline ends. The CDR3, as DNA: TGTGCCAGCAGTTTGAACCGTGGCACCGGGGAGCTGTTTTTT. It translates to CASSLNRGTGELFF.

This clonotype was seen only a few times. The chain is built from TRBV7-2 and TRBJ1-3; TRBD1 aligns across 11 bases. The CDR3 covers 14 residues. Germline V CDR1 and CDR2: SGHTA, FQGNSA. Unmatched junction bases numbered 2, after V lost 6 bases and J lost 4 bases. The CDR3 DNA reads as TGTGCCAGCAGGGGACAGGGGGACGGAAACACCATATATTTT. This encodes CASRGQGDGNTIYF.

The chain uses TRBV7-2 and TRBJ2-1, with 8 bases fitting TRBD1. The germline V gene encodes CDR1 SGHTA and CDR2 FQGNSA. V trimming: 3 bases; J trimming: 2 bases; junction bases outside the gene matches: 6. The CDR3 has 16 residues. CDR3 sequence (DNA): TGTGCCAGCAGCTTTGATTGGGACAGGACCTACAATGAGCAGTTCTTC. Its protein product is CASSFDWDRTYNEQFF.